The 20 T cell receptor beta chains given below trace back to one sample, sequenced in a study of blood T cells in healthy people across ages. A J-beta primer mix and a sample-barcoded 5' primer were used in a second PCR of roughly 7 to 12 cycles. TCRdb recomputed calls from the 5' RACE reads with MiXCR, one row per CDR3 protein. Of some 780,000 distinct CDR3 sequences listed, about 56% are singletons. The sequenced material came from blood. These receptors all come from a man in his forties in good health.

This sequence joins TRBV11-2 and TRBJ2-2; 12 bases align to TRBD1. Per the germline V gene, CDR1 is SGHAT and CDR2 is FQNNGV. The CDR3 extends over 17 amino acids. V lost 5 bases and J lost 5; bases outside the gene matches: 9. This chain's CDR3 is CASSNRDRGRRTGELFF. In nucleotides, the CDR3 is TGTGCCAGCAGCAATAGGGACAGGGGGCGGAGGACCGGGGAGCTGTTTTTT.

The chain has TRBV20-1 and TRBJ2-1; 7 bases map to TRBD2. V gave up 6 bases and J gave up 8 bases; unmatched junction bases: 16. This CDR3 comprises 15 residues. Per germline, CDR1 DFQATT and CDR2 SNEGSKA (reference sequence). The CDR3 is CSAHAYGGSLYEQFF. For the CDR3, the DNA is TGCAGTGCCCACGCCTATGGCGGGAGTCTATATGAGCAGTTCTTC.

This clonotype was seen a handful of times. The genes are TRBV12-3 or TRBV12-4 and TRBJ2-1, with a weak D call TRBD2 (6 bases). This CDR3 has 14 residues. The V gene lost 7 bases and the J gene lost 6 bases, with 16 bases spanning the gap. CDR3 region: CASTHGGSTNEQFF. DNA for the CDR3: TGTGCCAGCACCCATGGGGGGAGTACCAATGAGCAGTTCTTC.

The chain has TRBV6-6 and TRBJ1-2; 7 positions match TRBD1. Germline trimming cut 0 bases from V and 4 bases from J; bases unmatched to any gene: 5. The CDR3 is 15 amino acids. CDR1 and CDR2 (germline): MNHNY, SVGAGI (reference sequence). The CDR3 loop is CASSYSQGVIYGYTF. The CDR3 DNA sequence: TGTGCCAGCAGTTACTCCCAGGGGGTGATCTATGGCTACACCTTC.

This clonotype was found once. The V and J genes are TRBV10-3 and TRBJ2-5; D may be TRBD2 (6 bases). V was clipped by 3 bases and J by 2 bases, with 7 bases between them. The CDR3 extends over 13 amino acids. Germline V gives CDR1 ENHRY, CDR2 SYGVKD. CDR3 DNA: TGTGCCATCAGTGACGGGGGACAAGAGACCCAGTACTTC. Protein: CAISDGGQETQYF.

The CDR3 spells CASSVVGGANTEAFF. CDR3 coding DNA: TGTGCCAGCAGCGTAGTGGGGGGCGCGAACACTGAAGCTTTCTTT. This chain joins TRBV9 and TRBJ1-1; D is perhaps TRBD1 (6 bases). Germline CDR1 reads SGDLS; CDR2 reads YYNGEE. The CDR3 length is 15 residues. The V end was cut by 0 bases, the J end by 1 base, with 10 bases between.

This clonotype was found a few times. This chain connects TRBV20-1 to TRBJ2-6; D is undetermined. Trimming took off 5 bases at V and 0 bases at J, with 11 bases between the two ends. The germline V gene has CDR1 DFQATT and CDR2 SNEGSKA (reference sequence). The CDR3 has 15 residues. Here the CDR3 DNA reads TGCAGTGCTTTTATCCCCGGCTCTGGGGCCAACGTCCTGACTTTC. Translating it yields CSAFIPGSGANVLTF.

This clonotype was found once. The chain uses TRBV20-1 and TRBJ2-4; no clear D gene. The J call may be wrong; the DNA end is better matched by TRBJ2-7. CDR3 length: 12 amino acids. Germline assignment: CDR1 DFQATT and CDR2 SNEGSKA (reference sequence). DNA of the CDR3: TGCAGTGCTAGTGCCACAATATACGAGCAGTACTTC. Protein product: CSASATIYEQYF.

This clonotype showed up just a few times. This sequence joins TRBV11-3 and TRBJ1-1, with D perhaps TRBD1 (6 bases). The germline V and J ends were trimmed by 5 bases and 1 base, with 11 bases remaining between them. The CDR3 contains 14 residues. Germline loops: CDR1 SGHNT, CDR2 YENEEA. CDR3 region: CASSPGQTNTEAFF. The CDR3 coding sequence is TGTGCCAGCAGCCCTGGACAGACGAACACTGAAGCTTTCTTT. The full variable domain, in which reference TRBV11-3 and TRBJ1-1 provide the parts outside the CDR3, is EAGVVQSPRYKIIEKKQPVAFWCNPISGHNTLYWYLQNLGQGPELLIRYENEEAVDDSQLPKDRFSAERLKGVDSTLKIQPAELGDSAVYLCASSPGQTNTEAFFGQGTRLTVV.

The CDR3, as DNA: TGCAGCGTCACCATTTTAGCGGGAGCGGACAATGAGCAGTACTTC. It encodes CSVTILAGADNEQYF. The chain uses TRBV29-1 and TRBJ2-5; TRBD2 matches at 9 bases. The V and J ends lost 6 bases and 11 bases, in that order; junction bases with no gene match: 19. CDR3 length: 15 residues. The germline CDR1 and CDR2 sequences are SQVTM and ANQGSEA.

The J gene is TRBJ2-1, the V gene TRBV6-2 or TRBV6-3, with 7 bases matching TRBD2. The tail of the sequence fits TRBJ2-7 better, so the J call may be wrong. This CDR3 region has 17 residues. Germline V gene data show CDR1 as MNHEY and CDR2 as SVGEGT. CDR3 in DNA: TGTGCCAGCAGCCCCCGTTGGGCGGGAGTTCTCTACAATGAGCAGTACTTC. The encoded protein is CASSPRWAGVLYNEQYF.

This rearrangement joins TRBV6-1 to TRBJ2-1; D is perhaps TRBD2 (6 bases). The germline V gene has CDR1 MNHNS and CDR2 SASEGT. This CDR3 region has 15 residues. Trimming shortened V by 4 bases and J by 3 bases, and 13 bases separated the two germline ends. This chain's CDR3 is CASSVSLRDYNEQFF. The CDR3 DNA reads as TGTGCCAGCAGTGTTTCTTTGCGGGACTACAATGAGCAGTTCTTC.

The chain has TRBV5-1 and TRBJ2-5, with D perhaps assigned TRBD1 or TRBD2 (5 bases each). Germline V gene sequence: CDR1 SGHRS, CDR2 YFSETQ. V was clipped by 0 bases and J by 11 bases, with 23 bases between them. The CDR3 totals 16 residues. CDR3 nucleotides: TGCGCCAGCAGCTTGGGGGACGGAATCCCCTACAATGAGCAGTACTTC. Translating gives CASSLGDGIPYNEQYF.

This clonotype was recorded many times. The V and J genes are TRBV4-1 and TRBJ2-5; D not certain. Germline loops: CDR1 MGHRA, CDR2 YSYEKL. The length of the CDR3 is 15 residues. The V gene lost 4 bases and the J gene lost 1 base, with 13 bases spanning the gap. In DNA form, the CDR3 reads TGCGCCAGCAGCCGGGATCTATGGGGCCAAGAGACCCAGTACTTC. Translation gives CASSRDLWGQETQYF.

This clonotype has a count of ten or more. The V call is TRBV11-2, the J call TRBJ2-3; no definite D call. The CDR3 contains 14 residues. CDR1 is SGHAT, CDR2 FQNNGV, per germline. The V end was cut by 1 base, the J end by 2 bases, with 7 bases between. CDR3 bases: TGTGCCAGCAGCTTAGGCACAAACACAGATACGCAGTATTTT. Encoded protein: CASSLGTNTDTQYF.

This clonotype was found a few times. The chain uses TRBV4-2 and TRBJ1-2; D not certain. Germline V gene data show CDR1 as LGHNA and CDR2 as YNFKEQ. The CDR3 runs to 11 residues. V lost 1 base and J lost 6, with 3 bases in between. The CDR3 here is CASSQADGYTF. The CDR3 DNA reads as TGTGCCAGCAGCCAAGCCGATGGCTACACCTTC.

This clonotype was observed a few times. The chain combines TRBV7-8 with TRBJ1-2, with D perhaps matching TRBD1 (5 bases). Germline CDR1 and CDR2: SGHVS and FQNEAQ. This CDR3 has 17 residues. Trimming shortened V by 1 base and J by 0 bases, and 15 bases separated the two germline ends. The CDR3 is CASSLVGTDPSNYGYTF. For the CDR3, the DNA is TGTGCCAGCAGCTTAGTCGGGACGGATCCATCTAACTATGGCTACACCTTC.

In its sample, this clonotype was seen once. The chain uses TRBV7-9 and TRBJ2-7, with 9 bases identical to TRBD1. Germline CDR1 SEHNR, CDR2 FQNEAQ (reference sequence). CDR3 length: 15 amino acids. J lost 4 bases, V lost 3 bases, and 7 bases had no gene match. CDR3 sequence (DNA): TGTGCCAGCAGCTTCACCGGGACAGGGCGATACGAGCAGTACTTC. Amino acid sequence: CASSFTGTGRYEQYF.

The rearrangement links TRBV7-3 to TRBJ2-4; the D gene is possibly TRBD2 (6 bases). The CDR3 length is 16 residues. V shed 2 bases and J shed 7 bases, with 18 bases lying between them. Germline V gene data show CDR1 as SGHTA and CDR2 as FQGTGA. Written as DNA, the CDR3 is TGTGCCAGCAGCTTATCCGCTAGCGTGTCGGGTAACATTCAGTACTTC. Residues: CASSLSASVSGNIQYF.

Written as DNA, the CDR3 is TGCGCCAGCAGCGGCGGGACAGCAGACTCTAACTATGGCTACACCTTC. This gives the protein CASSGGTADSNYGYTF. The chain carries TRBV5-1 and TRBJ1-2; 7 nucleotides match TRBD1. The CDR3 is made up of 16 amino acids. Germline V gene sequence: CDR1 SGHRS, CDR2 YFSETQ. V lost 4 bases and J lost 0; bases outside the gene matches: 9.